This is a list of T cell receptor beta chains from one sample in a study of blood T cell repertoires in COVID-19. The protocol was immunoSEQ multiplex PCR, while the TCRdb copy is restricted to in-frame clones and leaves out a portion. The sample holds 40,000 to 60,000 clones, 86% seen once. The specimen sequenced was peripheral blood. Every receptor here comes from a woman older than 75 with COVID-19, enrolled during active disease. CDR3s include the opening cysteine and the closing phenylalanine or tryptophan. D genes are given only for firm matches. Clone sizes are given selectively: once, few, many, or a class where the clone is expanded.

length: 16; J: TRBJ1-6; size: NA; D: TRBD1; V: TRBV7-9; DNA: TGTGCCAGCAGCTTAGCTGGGACAGGGATGGGATCACCCCTCCACTTT; CDR3: CASSLAGTGMGSPLHF
length: 17; J: TRBJ2-4; size: NA; D: NA; V: TRBV9; DNA: TGTGCCAGCAGCGTAGAAAGGACACAGACCCAGAAGAACATTCAGTACTTC; CDR3: CASSVERTQTQKNIQYF
length: 17; J: TRBJ2-1; size: NA; D: TRBD2; V: TRBV6-1; DNA: TGTGCCAGCAGTGTAACCCGACTAGCGCCATCCTACAATGAGCAGTTCTTC; CDR3: CASSVTRLAPSYNEQFF
length: 14; J: TRBJ1-6; size: NA; D: TRBD1; V: TRBV6-1; DNA: TGTGCCAGCAGTGAAACAGGGGGCCTGTCACCCCTCCACTTT; CDR3: CASSETGGLSPLHF
length: 13; J: TRBJ2-3; size: NA; D: TRBD1; V: TRBV7-2; DNA: TGTGCCAGCAGCCCCGGACAGGGAGATACGCAGTATTTT; CDR3: CASSPGQGDTQYF
length: 16; J: TRBJ2-2; size: NA; D: NA; V: TRBV5-1; DNA: TGCGCCAGCAGCTTGTTGGGAGCCGCGAACACCGGGGAGCTGTTTTTT; CDR3: CASSLLGAANTGELFF
length: 15; J: TRBJ1-2; size: NA; D: TRBD1; V: TRBV11-3; DNA: TGTGCCAGCAGCTTAGTGGGGACAGGTAAATATGGCTACACCTTC; CDR3: CASSLVGTGKYGYTF
length: 15; J: TRBJ1-3; size: few; D: NA; V: TRBV28; DNA: TGTGCCAGCAGTGGTCGGGTCAACTCTGGAAACACCATATATTTT; CDR3: CASSGRVNSGNTIYF
length: 14; J: TRBJ1-5; size: NA; D: NA; V: TRBV6-2/TRBV6-3; DNA: TGTGCCAGCAGTCCGCGGTACCGCAATCAGCCCCAGCATTTT; CDR3: CASSPRYRNQPQHF
length: 14; J: TRBJ1-6; size: NA; D: NA; V: TRBV18; DNA: TGTGCCAGCTCTCTGGGAGACTATAATTCACCCCTCCACTTT; CDR3: CASSLGDYNSPLHF
length: 15; J: TRBJ1-5; size: NA; D: NA; V: TRBV28; DNA: TGTGCCAGCAGGGGGGGTGGCAGCCGGGGGCAGCCCCAGCATTTT; CDR3: CASRGGGSRGQPQHF
length: 16; J: TRBJ2-3; size: NA; D: TRBD1; V: TRBV7-3; DNA: TGTGCCAGCAGCCAGACAGGGGGCGGGGGTACAGATACGCAGTATTTT; CDR3: CASSQTGGGGTDTQYF
length: 16; J: TRBJ1-1; size: NA; D: TRBD1; V: TRBV5-5; DNA: TGTGCCAGCAGCTCGACGTATTGGACAGGGGGGACTGAAGCTTTCTTT; CDR3: CASSSTYWTGGTEAFF
length: 16; J: TRBJ2-2; size: NA; D: NA; V: TRBV7-2; DNA: TGTGCCAGCAGCCTAATGGCGGGTTCGAACACCGGGGAGCTGTTTTTT; CDR3: CASSLMAGSNTGELFF
length: 18; J: TRBJ1-4; size: NA; D: TRBD1; V: TRBV27; DNA: TGTGCCAGCAAAAGACGCGGGACAGGGGGCTCCAAACCCGAAAAACTGTTTTTT; CDR3: CASKRRGTGGSKPEKLFF
length: 14; J: TRBJ1-2; size: NA; D: NA; V: TRBV7-9; DNA: TGTGCCAGCAGCTTATTGGGGAGGGGAAATGGCTACACCTTC; CDR3: CASSLLGRGNGYTF
length: 13; J: TRBJ1-2; size: NA; D: NA; V: TRBV15; DNA: TGTGCCACCAGCGTCCCCCACTCACGGCACAGCCAATTC; CDR3: CATSVPHSRHSQF
length: 15; J: TRBJ2-3; size: once; D: TRBD1; V: TRBV27; DNA: TGTGCCAGCAGTTTCCGGGACAGGGGGCTGGATACGCAGTATTTT; CDR3: CASSFRDRGLDTQYF
length: 14; J: TRBJ1-5; size: NA; D: NA; V: TRBV20-1; DNA: TGCAGTGCTAGTGGACAGTATAGCAATCAGCCCCAGCATTTT; CDR3: CSASGQYSNQPQHF
length: 14; J: TRBJ1-2; size: NA; D: NA; V: TRBV30; DNA: TGTGCCTGGAGTGTTTCCCCGGCGGTCTATGGCTACACCTTC; CDR3: CAWSVSPAVYGYTF
length: 15; J: TRBJ1-2; size: once; D: TRBD1; V: TRBV5-1; DNA: TGCGCCAGCAGCTTGGAACTGACAGGGAACTATGGCTACACCTTC; CDR3: CASSLELTGNYGYTF
length: 14; J: TRBJ2-7; size: NA; D: TRBD1; V: TRBV5-8; DNA: TGTGCCAGCAGCTTTCGGGGACAGGCCTACGAGCAGTACTTC; CDR3: CASSFRGQAYEQYF
length: 16; J: TRBJ2-1; size: NA; D: NA; V: TRBV5-1; DNA: TGCGCCAGCAGCTTGTATTCCGGGCAGGGGGGCAATGAGCAGTTCTTC; CDR3: CASSLYSGQGGNEQFF
length: 15; J: TRBJ2-5; size: NA; D: NA; V: TRBV5-4; DNA: TGTGCCAGCAGCTGGGACGGGGGATGGCAAGAGACCCAGTACTTC; CDR3: CASSWDGGWQETQYF
length: 14; J: TRBJ1-6; size: NA; D: NA; V: TRBV7-2; DNA: TGTGCCAGCAGCCTAGGACAAAAGAATTCACCCCTCCACTTT; CDR3: CASSLGQKNSPLHF
length: 15; J: TRBJ1-4; size: NA; D: TRBD1; V: TRBV5-6; DNA: TGTGCCAGCAGCGTGTTGACAGGGTTGAAGGAAAAACTGTTTTTT; CDR3: CASSVLTGLKEKLFF
length: 14; J: TRBJ1-4; size: NA; D: NA; V: TRBV18; DNA: TGTGCCAGCTCACCCCGGTCAAAAAATGAAAAACTGTTTTTT; CDR3: CASSPRSKNEKLFF
length: 14; J: TRBJ1-2; size: NA; D: TRBD1; V: TRBV20-1; DNA: TGCAGTGCTAGTCCGGACAGGGGGCTCTATGGCTACACCTTC; CDR3: CSASPDRGLYGYTF
length: 14; J: TRBJ1-1; size: NA; D: NA; V: TRBV5-4; DNA: TGTGCCAGCAGCTTGGTCGCGGCGAACACTGAAGCTTTCTTT; CDR3: CASSLVAANTEAFF
length: 15; J: TRBJ2-7; size: NA; D: TRBD1; V: TRBV5-1; DNA: TGCGCCAGCAGCTCCCCCGGGACAGGGCAAGGCGAGCAGTACTTC; CDR3: CASSSPGTGQGEQYF
length: 15; J: TRBJ2-3; size: NA; D: NA; V: TRBV15; DNA: TGTGCCACCAGCAGAGGAGCTAGCAAGCCAGATACGCAGTATTTT; CDR3: CATSRGASKPDTQYF
length: 13; J: TRBJ1-1; size: once; D: TRBD1; V: TRBV10-2; DNA: TGCGCCAGCAGTGACCTAGGACAGGGGGAAGCTTTCTTT; CDR3: CASSDLGQGEAFF